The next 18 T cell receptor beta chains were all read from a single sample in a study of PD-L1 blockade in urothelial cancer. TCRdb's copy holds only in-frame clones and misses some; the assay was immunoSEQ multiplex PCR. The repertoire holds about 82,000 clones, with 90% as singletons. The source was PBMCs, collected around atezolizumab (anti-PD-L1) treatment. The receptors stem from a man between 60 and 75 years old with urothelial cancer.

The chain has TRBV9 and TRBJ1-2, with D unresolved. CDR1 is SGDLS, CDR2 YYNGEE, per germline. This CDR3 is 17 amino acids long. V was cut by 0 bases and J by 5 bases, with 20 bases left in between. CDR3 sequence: CASSVDVVTGGSYGYTF. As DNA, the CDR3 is TGTGCCAGCAGCGTAGACGTGGTCACGGGAGGGTCTTATGGCTACACCTTC.

CDR3 sequence (DNA): TGCGCCAGCAGCCAAGAGCGACAGGACCACTATGGCTACACCTTC. Its translation: CASSQERQDHYGYTF. The chain recombines TRBV4-3 with TRBJ1-2, with D possibly matching TRBD1 (6 bases). Trimming took 0 bases from V and 3 from J, leaving 11 bases between them. This CDR3 spans 15 amino acids. CDR1 and CDR2 (germline): LGHNA, YSLEER.

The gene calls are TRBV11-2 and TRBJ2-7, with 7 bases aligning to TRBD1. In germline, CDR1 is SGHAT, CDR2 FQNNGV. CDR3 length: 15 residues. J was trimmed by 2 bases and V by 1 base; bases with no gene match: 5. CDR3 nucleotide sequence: TGTGCCAGCAGCTTAGGGCCCGGGACAGCCTACGAGCAGTACTTC. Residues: CASSLGPGTAYEQYF. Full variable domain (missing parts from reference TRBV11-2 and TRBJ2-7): EAGVAQSPRYKIIEKRQSVAFWCNPISGHATLYWYQQILGQGPKLLIQFQNNGVVDDSQLPKDRFSAERLKGVDSTLKIQPAKLEDSAVYLCASSLGPGTAYEQYFGPGTRLTVT.

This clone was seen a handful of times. The CDR3 nucleotides are TGCGCCAGCAGTGAGTCGACCTTGATCACAGGGGGGAATCAGCCCCAGCATTTT. This gives the protein CASSESTLITGGNQPQHF. The chain carries TRBV10-1 and TRBJ1-5; 8 bases are shared with TRBD1. The CDR3 spans 18 residues. Germline trimming cut 0 bases from V and 4 bases from J; bases unmatched to any gene: 11. Per the germline V gene, CDR1 is WNHNN and CDR2 is SYGVQD (reference sequence).

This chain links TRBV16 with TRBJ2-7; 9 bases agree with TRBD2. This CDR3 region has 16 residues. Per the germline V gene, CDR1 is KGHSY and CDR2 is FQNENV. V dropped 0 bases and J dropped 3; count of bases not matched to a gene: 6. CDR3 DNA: TGTGCCAGCAGCCAATCGGCGCGGGAGGGCCGCTACGAGCAGTACTTC. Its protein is CASSQSAREGRYEQYF.

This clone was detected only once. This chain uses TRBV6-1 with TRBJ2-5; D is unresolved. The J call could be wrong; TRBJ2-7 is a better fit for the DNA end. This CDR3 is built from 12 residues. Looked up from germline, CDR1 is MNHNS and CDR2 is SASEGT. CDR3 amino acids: CASSEARYEQYF. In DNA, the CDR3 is TGTGCCAGCAGTGAAGCGAGGTACGAGCAGTACTTC.

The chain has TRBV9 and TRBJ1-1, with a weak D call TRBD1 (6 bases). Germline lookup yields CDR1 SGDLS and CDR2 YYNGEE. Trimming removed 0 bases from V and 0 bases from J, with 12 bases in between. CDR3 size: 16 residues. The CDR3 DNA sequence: TGTGCCAGCAGCGTAGTGACAGGACTTATGAACACTGAAGCTTTCTTT. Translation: CASSVVTGLMNTEAFF.

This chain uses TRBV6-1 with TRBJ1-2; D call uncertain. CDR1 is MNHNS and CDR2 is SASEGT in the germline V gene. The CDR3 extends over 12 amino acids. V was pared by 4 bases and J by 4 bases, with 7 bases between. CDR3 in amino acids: CASSVASYGYTF. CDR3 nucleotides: TGTGCCAGCAGTGTGGCCTCCTATGGCTACACCTTC.

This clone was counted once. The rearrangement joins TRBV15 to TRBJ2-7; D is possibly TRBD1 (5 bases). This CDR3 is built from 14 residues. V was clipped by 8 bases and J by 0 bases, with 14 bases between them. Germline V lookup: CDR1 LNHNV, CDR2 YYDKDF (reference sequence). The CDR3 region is CATLSPGNSYEQYF. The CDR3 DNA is TGTGCCACCCTTTCCCCAGGGAACTCCTACGAGCAGTACTTC.

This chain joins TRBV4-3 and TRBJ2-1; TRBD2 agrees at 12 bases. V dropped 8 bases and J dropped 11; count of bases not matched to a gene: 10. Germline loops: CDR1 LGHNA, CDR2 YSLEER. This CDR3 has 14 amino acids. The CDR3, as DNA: TGCGCCAGCTCTCAGGGAACTAGCGGGAGGCAGCAGTTCTTC. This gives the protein CASSQGTSGRQQFF.

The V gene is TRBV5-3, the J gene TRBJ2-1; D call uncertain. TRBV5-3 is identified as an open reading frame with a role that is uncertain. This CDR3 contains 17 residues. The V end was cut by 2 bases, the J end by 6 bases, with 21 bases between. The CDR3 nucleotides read TGTGCCAGAAGCTTAACTGGTGCGGTCCCATCGGGCAATGAGCAGTTCTTC. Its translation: CARSLTGAVPSGNEQFF.

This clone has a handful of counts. CDR3 loop: CASSTPTTGNTEAFF. CDR3 in DNA: TGTGCCAGCAGCACACCGACGACAGGGAACACTGAAGCTTTCTTT. The chain recombines TRBV7-2 with TRBJ1-1; tentatively, D is TRBD1 (6 bases). The CDR3 sequence is 15 residues long. Germline lookup yields CDR1 SGHTA and CDR2 FQGNSA. V lost 5 bases and J lost 1, with 14 bases in between.

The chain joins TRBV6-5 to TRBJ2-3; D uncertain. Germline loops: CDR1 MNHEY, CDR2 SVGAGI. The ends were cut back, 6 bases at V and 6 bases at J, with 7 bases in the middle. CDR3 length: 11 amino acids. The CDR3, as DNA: TGTGCCAGCAGCCAACAGGATACGCAGTATTTT. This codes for CASSQQDTQYF.

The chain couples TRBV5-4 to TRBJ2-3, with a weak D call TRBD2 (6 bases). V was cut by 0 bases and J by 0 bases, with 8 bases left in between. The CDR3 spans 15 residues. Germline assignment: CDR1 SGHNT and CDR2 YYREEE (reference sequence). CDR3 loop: CASSLGGISTDTQYF. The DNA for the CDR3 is TGTGCCAGCAGCTTGGGCGGGATAAGCACAGATACGCAGTATTTT.

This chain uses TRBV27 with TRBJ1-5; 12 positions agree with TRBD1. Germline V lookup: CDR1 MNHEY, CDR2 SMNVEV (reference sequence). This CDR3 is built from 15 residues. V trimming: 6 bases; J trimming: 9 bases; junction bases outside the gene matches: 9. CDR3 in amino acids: CASSAGTGGIRPQHF. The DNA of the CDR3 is TGTGCCAGCAGCGCCGGGACAGGGGGCATCCGGCCCCAGCATTTT.

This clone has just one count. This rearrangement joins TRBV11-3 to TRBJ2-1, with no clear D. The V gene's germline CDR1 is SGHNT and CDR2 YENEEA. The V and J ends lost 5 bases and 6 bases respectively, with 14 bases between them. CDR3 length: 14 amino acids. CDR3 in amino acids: CASSLGRSTNEQFF. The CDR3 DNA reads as TGTGCCAGCAGCCTAGGCAGGTCTACCAATGAGCAGTTCTTC. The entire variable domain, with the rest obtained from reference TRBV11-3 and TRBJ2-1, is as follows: EAGVVQSPRYKIIEKKQPVAFWCNPISGHNTLYWYLQNLGQGPELLIRYENEEAVDDSQLPKDRFSAERLKGVDSTLKIQPAELGDSAVYLCASSLGRSTNEQFFGPGTRLTVL.

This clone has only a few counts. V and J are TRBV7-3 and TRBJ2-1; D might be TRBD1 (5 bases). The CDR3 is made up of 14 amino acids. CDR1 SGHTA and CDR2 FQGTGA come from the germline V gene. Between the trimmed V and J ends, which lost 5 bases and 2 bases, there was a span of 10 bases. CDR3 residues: CASSQGGPYNEQFF. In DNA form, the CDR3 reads TGTGCCAGCAGCCAGGGTGGTCCCTACAATGAGCAGTTCTTC.

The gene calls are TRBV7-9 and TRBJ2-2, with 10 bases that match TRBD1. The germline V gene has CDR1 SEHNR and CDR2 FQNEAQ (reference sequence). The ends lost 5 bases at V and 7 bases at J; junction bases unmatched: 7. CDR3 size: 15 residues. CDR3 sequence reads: CASSTGTGAGGELFF. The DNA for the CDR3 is TGTGCCAGCAGCACAGGGACAGGGGCCGGCGGGGAGCTGTTTTTT.